The 6 T cell receptor beta chains in this list originate from one sample, sequenced in a study of blood T cells in healthy people across ages. A second PCR, run for roughly 7 to 11 cycles, used a sample-barcoded 5' primer plus a J-beta primer mix. From the 5' RACE reads, TCRdb called clonotypes with MiXCR, one entry per CDR3 protein. The data hold hundreds of thousands of distinct CDR3 sequences, with around a fifth observed a single time. Input material: blood. These receptors came from a man aged 65 to 79 in good health.

This sequence joins TRBV19 and TRBJ1-1; D might be TRBD1 (6 bases). V lost 5 bases and J 5 bases, leaving 15 bases between the germline ends. There are 14 residues in the CDR3. Germline CDR1 reads LNHDA; CDR2 reads SQIVND (reference sequence). The CDR3 sequence is CASSATGAGTEAFF. For the CDR3, the DNA is TGTGCCAGTAGTGCTACGGGGGCTGGAACTGAAGCTTTCTTT.

The chain recombines TRBV29-1 with TRBJ2-1, with 8 positions matching TRBD1. Germline V gene data show CDR1 as SQVTM and CDR2 as ANQGSEA. V lost 6 bases, J lost 9 bases, and 10 bases stayed unmatched. The CDR3 spans 13 residues. The CDR3: CSVEGQGAGEQFF. CDR3 nucleotide sequence: TGCAGCGTCGAGGGGCAGGGGGCTGGTGAGCAGTTCTTC.

This clonotype was seen at least ten times. The gene calls are TRBV20-1 and TRBJ2-7; D possibly matches TRBD1 or TRBD2 (5 bases each). From germline, CDR1 is DFQATT and CDR2 SNEGSKA (reference sequence). V lost 5 bases, J lost 6 bases, and 17 bases lay in between. CDR3 length equals 13 residues. CDR3 DNA: TGCAGTGCTCGTCCGGATGGGGGATCCGAGCAGTACTTC. As protein: CSARPDGGSEQYF.

V gene TRBV5-1 combines with J gene TRBJ2-7; D may be TRBD1 (5 bases). The V gene's germline CDR1 is SGHRS and CDR2 YFSETQ. The V end lost 6 bases, the J end lost 2 bases, and 18 bases lay between the germline ends. The CDR3 is made up of 15 amino acids. The CDR3 loop is CASTFSKGNTYEQYF. CDR3 nucleotides: TGCGCCAGCACCTTCTCCAAGGGGAACACCTACGAGCAGTACTTC.

This clonotype occurred a few times. CDR3 region: CASSRIPGGETYEQYF. The CDR3 DNA sequence: TGTGCCAGCAGCCGAATCCCGGGGGGAGAGACCTACGAGCAGTACTTC. The V call is TRBV12-3 or TRBV12-4, the J call TRBJ2-7, with 7 bases that match TRBD2. V dropped 6 bases and J dropped 2; count of bases not matched to a gene: 13. CDR3 length: 16 residues.

This clonotype was picked up a small number of times. This chain links TRBV9 with TRBJ2-1; D is undetermined. Trimming removed 6 bases from V and 9 bases from J, with 22 bases in between. CDR1 and CDR2 (germline): SGDLS, YYNGEE. The CDR3 is 15 amino acids. This chain's CDR3 is CASKGGDKSYGEQFF. The CDR3 DNA is TGTGCCAGCAAGGGCGGAGATAAGTCCTACGGTGAGCAGTTCTTC.